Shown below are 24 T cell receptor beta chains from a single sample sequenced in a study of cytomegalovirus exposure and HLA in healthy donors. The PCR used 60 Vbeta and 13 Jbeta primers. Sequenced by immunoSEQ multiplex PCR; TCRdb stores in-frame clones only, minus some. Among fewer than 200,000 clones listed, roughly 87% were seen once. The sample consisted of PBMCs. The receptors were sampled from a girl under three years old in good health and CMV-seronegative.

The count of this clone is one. CDR3 DNA: TGTGCCAGCAGCGTAGACCTTGATAGGGGCCCTTATGGCTACACCTTC. Its translation: CASSVDLDRGPYGYTF. V and J are TRBV9 and TRBJ1-2; D may be TRBD1 (5 bases). Germline CDR1 and CDR2: SGDLS and YYNGEE. The ends were cut back, 0 bases at V and 5 bases at J, with 17 bases in the middle. The CDR3 is made up of 16 amino acids.

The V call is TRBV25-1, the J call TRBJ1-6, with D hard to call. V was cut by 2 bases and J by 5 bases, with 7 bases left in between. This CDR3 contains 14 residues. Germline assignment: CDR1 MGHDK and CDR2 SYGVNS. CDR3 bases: TGTGCCAGCAGTGAAACAACAGATAATTCACCCCTCCACTTT. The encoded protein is CASSETTDNSPLHF. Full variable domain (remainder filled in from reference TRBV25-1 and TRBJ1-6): EADIYQTPRYLVIGTGKKITLECSQTMGHDKMYWYQQDPGMELHLIHYSYGVNSTEKGDLSSESTVSRIRTEHFPLTLESARPSHTSQYLCASSETTDNSPLHFGNGTRLTVT.

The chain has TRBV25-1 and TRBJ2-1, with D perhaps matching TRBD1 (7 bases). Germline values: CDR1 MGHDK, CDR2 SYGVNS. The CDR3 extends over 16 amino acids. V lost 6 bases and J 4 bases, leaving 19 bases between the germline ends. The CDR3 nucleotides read TGTGCCAGCAGCCGAGGGGGGACAGTTGGTTACAATGAGCAGTTCTTC. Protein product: CASSRGGTVGYNEQFF.

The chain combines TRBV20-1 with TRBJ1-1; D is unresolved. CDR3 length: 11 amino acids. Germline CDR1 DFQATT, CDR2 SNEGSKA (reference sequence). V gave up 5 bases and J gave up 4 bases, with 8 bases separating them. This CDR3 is CSASPSTEAFF. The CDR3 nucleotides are TGCAGTGCTTCACCGAGCACTGAAGCTTTCTTT.

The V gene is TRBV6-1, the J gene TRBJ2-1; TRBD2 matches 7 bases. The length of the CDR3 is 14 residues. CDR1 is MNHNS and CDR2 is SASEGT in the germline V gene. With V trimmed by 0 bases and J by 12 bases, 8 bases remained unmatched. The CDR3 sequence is CASSEAGGPRLQFF. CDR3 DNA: TGTGCCAGCAGTGAAGCGGGAGGGCCGAGGCTGCAGTTCTTC.

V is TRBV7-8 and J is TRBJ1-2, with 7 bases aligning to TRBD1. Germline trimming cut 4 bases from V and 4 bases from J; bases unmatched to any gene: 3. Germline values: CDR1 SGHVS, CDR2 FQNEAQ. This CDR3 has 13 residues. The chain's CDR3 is CASSSRDSYGYTF. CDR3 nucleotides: TGTGCCAGCAGCTCTCGGGACAGCTATGGCTACACCTTC.

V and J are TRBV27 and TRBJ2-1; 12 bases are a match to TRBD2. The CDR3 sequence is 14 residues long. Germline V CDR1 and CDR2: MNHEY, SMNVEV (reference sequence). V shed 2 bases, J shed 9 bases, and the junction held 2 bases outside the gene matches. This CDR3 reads CASSLLAGGPEQFF. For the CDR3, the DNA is TGTGCCAGCAGTTTACTAGCGGGAGGGCCTGAGCAGTTCTTC.

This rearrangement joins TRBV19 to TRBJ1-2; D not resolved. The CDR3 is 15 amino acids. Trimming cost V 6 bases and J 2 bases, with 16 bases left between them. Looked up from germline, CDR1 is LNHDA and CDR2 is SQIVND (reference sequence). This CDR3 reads CASRPRGGRNYGYTF. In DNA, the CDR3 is TGTGCCAGTAGACCTCGAGGAGGGAGGAACTATGGCTACACCTTC.

DNA of the CDR3: TGTGCCGGGGTTAGACAGGGGGCTTTCTTT. Protein product: CAGVRQGAFF. The chain links TRBV14 to TRBJ1-1, with TRBD1 matching over 8 bases. V was clipped by 11 bases and J by 11 bases; unmatched bases: 7. The germline V gene has CDR1 SGHDN and CDR2 FVKESK. The CDR3 covers 10 residues. The complete variable domain, with remaining parts taken from reference TRBV14 and TRBJ1-1, reads EAGVTQFPSHSVIEKGQTVTLRCDPISGHDNLYWYRRVMGKEIKFLLHFVKESKQDESGMPNNRFLAERTGGTYSTLKVQPAELEDSGVYFCAGVRQGAFFGQGTRLTVV.

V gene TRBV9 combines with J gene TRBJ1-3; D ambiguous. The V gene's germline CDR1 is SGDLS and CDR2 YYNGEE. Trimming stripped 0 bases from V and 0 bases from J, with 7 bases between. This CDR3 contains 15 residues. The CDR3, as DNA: TGTGCCAGCAGCGTAGGACATGACTCTGGAAACACCATATATTTT. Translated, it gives CASSVGHDSGNTIYF.

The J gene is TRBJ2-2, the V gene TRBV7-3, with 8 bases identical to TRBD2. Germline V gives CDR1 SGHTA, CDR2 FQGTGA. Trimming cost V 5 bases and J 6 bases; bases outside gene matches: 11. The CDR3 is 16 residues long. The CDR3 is CASSKREAGVAGELFF. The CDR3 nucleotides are TGTGCCAGCAGCAAAAGAGAAGCGGGAGTAGCCGGGGAGCTGTTTTTT.

The CDR3 sequence: CARRYRVCNEQYF. The CDR3 DNA sequence: TGTGCCAGAAGATACAGGGTTTGTAACGAGCAGTACTTC. This chain links TRBV6-4 with TRBJ2-7, with D possibly TRBD1 on 6 matching bases. CDR1 is MRHNA and CDR2 is SNTAGT in the germline V gene. Trimming took 9 bases from V and 5 from J, leaving 17 bases between them. CDR3 length: 13 amino acids.

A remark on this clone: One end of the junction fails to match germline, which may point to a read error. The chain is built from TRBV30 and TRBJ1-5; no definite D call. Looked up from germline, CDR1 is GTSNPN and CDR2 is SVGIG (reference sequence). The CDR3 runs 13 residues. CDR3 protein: CAWSVRGNQPQHF. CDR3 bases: TGTGCCTGGAGTGTACGAGGCAACCAGCCCCAGCATTTT. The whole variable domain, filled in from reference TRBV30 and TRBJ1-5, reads SQTIHQWPATLVQPVGSPLSLECTVEGTSNPNLYWYRQAAGRGLQLLFYSVGIGQISSEVPQNLSASRPQDRQFILSSKKLLLSDSGFYLCAWSVRGNQPQHFGDGTRLSIL.

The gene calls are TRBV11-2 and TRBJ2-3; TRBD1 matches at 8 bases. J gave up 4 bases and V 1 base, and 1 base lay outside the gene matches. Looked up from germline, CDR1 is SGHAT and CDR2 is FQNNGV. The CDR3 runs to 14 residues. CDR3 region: CASSLVTGADTQYF. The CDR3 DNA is TGTGCCAGCAGCTTAGTGACAGGGGCAGATACGCAGTATTTT. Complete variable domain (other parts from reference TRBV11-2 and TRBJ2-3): EAGVAQSPRYKIIEKRQSVAFWCNPISGHATLYWYQQILGQGPKLLIQFQNNGVVDDSQLPKDRFSAERLKGVDSTLKIQPAKLEDSAVYLCASSLVTGADTQYFGPGTRLTVL.

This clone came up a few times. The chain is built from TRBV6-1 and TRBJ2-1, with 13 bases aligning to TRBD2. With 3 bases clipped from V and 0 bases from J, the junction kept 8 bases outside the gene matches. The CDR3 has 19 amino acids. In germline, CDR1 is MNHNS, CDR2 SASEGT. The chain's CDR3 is CASSEGPGLAGHSYNEQFF. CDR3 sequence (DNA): TGTGCCAGCAGTGAGGGACCGGGACTAGCGGGGCACTCCTACAATGAGCAGTTCTTC.

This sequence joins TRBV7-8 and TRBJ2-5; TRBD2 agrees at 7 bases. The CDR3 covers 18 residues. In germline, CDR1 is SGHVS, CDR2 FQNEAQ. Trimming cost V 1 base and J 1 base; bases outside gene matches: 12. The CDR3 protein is CASSLGRRGVVLQETQYF. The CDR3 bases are TGTGCCAGCAGCTTAGGCCGTCGGGGGGTCGTTCTCCAAGAGACCCAGTACTTC.

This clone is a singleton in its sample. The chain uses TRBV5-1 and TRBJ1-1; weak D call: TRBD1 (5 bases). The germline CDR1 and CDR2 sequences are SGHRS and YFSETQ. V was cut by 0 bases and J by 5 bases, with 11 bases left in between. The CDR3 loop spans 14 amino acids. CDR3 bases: TGCGCCAGCAGCTTGGCCGCAGGGCGGACTGAAGCTTTCTTT. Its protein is CASSLAAGRTEAFF.

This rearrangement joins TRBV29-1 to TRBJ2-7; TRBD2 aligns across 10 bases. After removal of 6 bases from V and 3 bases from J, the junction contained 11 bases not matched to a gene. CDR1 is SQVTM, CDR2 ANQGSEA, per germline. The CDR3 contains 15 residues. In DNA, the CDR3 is TGCAGCGTGATAACCGGGACTAGCGTTATCTACGAGCAGTACTTC. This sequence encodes CSVITGTSVIYEQYF.

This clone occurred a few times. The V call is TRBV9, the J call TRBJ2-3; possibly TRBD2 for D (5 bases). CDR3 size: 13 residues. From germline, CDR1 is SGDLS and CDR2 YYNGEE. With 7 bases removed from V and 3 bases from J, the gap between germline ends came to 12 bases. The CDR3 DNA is TGTGCCAGCGACCTCAGCGGAACAGATACGCAGTATTTT. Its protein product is CASDLSGTDTQYF.

CDR3 bases: TGTGCCAGCAGGGCCGGGACTAGCACTGAGCAGTTCTTC. It encodes CASRAGTSTEQFF. This chain connects TRBV7-6 to TRBJ2-1, with TRBD2 identical over 9 bases. The CDR3 loop spans 13 amino acids. Trimming took 6 bases from V and 9 from J; bases not matched to a gene: 6. Germline V lookup: CDR1 SGHVS, CDR2 FNYEAQ.

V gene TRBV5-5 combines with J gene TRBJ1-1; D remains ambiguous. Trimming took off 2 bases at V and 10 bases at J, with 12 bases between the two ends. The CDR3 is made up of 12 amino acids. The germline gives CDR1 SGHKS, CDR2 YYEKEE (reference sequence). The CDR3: CASSLKETGAFF. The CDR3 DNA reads TGTGCCAGCAGCTTAAAGGAGACGGGAGCTTTCTTT.

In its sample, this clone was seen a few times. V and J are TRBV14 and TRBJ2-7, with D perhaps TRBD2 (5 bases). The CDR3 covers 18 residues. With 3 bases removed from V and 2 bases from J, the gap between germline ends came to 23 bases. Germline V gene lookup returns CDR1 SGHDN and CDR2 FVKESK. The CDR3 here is CASSHIQRREVGTYEQYF. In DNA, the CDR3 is TGTGCCAGCAGCCACATACAAAGACGGGAAGTCGGAACCTACGAGCAGTACTTC.

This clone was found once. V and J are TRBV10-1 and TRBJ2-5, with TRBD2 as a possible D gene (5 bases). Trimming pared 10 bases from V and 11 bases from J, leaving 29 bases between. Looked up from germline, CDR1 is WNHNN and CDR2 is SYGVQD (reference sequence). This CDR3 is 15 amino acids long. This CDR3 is CATGGAEAPSLEQYF. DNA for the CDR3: TGCGCCACCGGAGGTGCGGAGGCCCCCTCTTTAGAGCAGTACTTC.

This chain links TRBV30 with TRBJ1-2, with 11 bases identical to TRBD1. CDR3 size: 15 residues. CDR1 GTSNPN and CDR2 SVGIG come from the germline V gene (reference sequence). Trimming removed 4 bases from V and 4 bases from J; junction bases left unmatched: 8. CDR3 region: CAWKGQGAPGYGYTF. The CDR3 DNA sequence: TGTGCCTGGAAAGGACAGGGGGCGCCAGGCTATGGCTACACCTTC.